A single T cell receptor (beta chain) is shown here with its context. This sample is drawn from a study of blood T cell repertoires in COVID-19. Across the whole study: The samples span acute and convalescent COVID-19 from the United States, Italy and Spain. T cells, B-cell-depleted T cells, or PBMCs supplied cDNA or gDNA.

V dropped 8 bases and J dropped 4 bases, with 12 bases sitting between them. The CDR3 is 11 amino acids. Per the germline V gene, CDR1 is DFQATT and CDR2 is SNEGSKA (reference sequence). Original analysis: Amplifying reference gene primers gave estimates of nucleated cell counts. Sequencing was performed with immunoSEQ multiplex PCR; in TCRdb, only in-frame clones are kept and a portion is missing. V, J and clone size reflect that table, while D and trimming were determined from the DNA. Of around 59,000 clones in the sample, 65% to 90% were seen once. This sequence was found in an elderly woman with active or convalescent COVID-19. The sequenced sample consisted of peripheral blood. The chain recombines TRBV20-1 with TRBJ2-7; D might be TRBD1 (6 bases). CDR3 protein: CSTGQMYEQYF. CDR3 DNA: TGCAGTACCGGACAGATGTACGAGCAGTACTTC.